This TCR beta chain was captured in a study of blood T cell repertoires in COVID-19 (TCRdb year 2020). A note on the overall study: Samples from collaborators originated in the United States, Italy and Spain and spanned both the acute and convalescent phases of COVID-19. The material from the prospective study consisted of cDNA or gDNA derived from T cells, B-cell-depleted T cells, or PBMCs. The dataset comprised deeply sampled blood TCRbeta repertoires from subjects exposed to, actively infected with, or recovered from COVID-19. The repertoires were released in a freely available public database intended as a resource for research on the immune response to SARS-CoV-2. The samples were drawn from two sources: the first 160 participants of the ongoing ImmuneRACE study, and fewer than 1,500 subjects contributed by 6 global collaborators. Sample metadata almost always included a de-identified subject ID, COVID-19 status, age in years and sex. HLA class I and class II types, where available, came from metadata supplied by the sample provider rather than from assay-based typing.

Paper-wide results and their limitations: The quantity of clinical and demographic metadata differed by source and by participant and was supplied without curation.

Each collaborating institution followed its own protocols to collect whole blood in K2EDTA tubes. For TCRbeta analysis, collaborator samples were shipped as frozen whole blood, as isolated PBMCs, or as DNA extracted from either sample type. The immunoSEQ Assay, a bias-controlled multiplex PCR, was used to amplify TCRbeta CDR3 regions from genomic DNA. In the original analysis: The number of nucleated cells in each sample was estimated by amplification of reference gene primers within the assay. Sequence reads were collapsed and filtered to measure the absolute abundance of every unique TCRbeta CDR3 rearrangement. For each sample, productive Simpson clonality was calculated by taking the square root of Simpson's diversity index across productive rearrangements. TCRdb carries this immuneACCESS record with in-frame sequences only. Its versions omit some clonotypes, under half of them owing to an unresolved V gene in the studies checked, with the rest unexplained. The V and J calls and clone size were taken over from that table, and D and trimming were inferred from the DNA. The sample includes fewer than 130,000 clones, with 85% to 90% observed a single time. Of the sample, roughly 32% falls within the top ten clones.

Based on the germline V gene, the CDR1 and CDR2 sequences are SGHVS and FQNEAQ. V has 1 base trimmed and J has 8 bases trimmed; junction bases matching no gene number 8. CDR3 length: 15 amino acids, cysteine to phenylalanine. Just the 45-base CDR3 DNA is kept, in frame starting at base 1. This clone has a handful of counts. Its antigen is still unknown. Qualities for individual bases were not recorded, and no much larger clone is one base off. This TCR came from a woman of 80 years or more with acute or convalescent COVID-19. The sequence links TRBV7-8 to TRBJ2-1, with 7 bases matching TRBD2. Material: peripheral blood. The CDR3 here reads CASSLVSGSFDEQFF. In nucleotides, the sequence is TGTGCCAGCAGCTTAGTTAGCGGGTCCTTCGATGAGCAGTTCTTC.